This T cell receptor beta chain was found in a study of cytomegalovirus exposure and HLA in healthy donors. Whole-study context: It was reported in a later analysis that the 120 or so validation repertoires used the same platform as the 550 to 800 first-cohort repertoires. Whole-study findings and limits: Reports credit the classifier with highly specific, highly sensitive diagnosis of cytomegalovirus status. Researchers catalogued 160 or so TCR beta chains as cytomegalovirus-associated.

Libraries were prepared by immunoSEQ multiplex PCR; TCRdb keeps only in-frame clonotypes and omits some of them. This repertoire shows around 200,000 clones, about 80% found once; its top ten account for 2.5% to 3.5%. A note on this clone: Its antigen is unidentified.

CDR1 is SGHAT and CDR2 is FQNNGV in the germline V gene. V gave up 7 bases and J gave up 4 bases, with 16 bases separating them. The CDR3 length is 14 residues. The sample comprised PBMCs. This sequence was found in a woman under 30 in good health and CMV-seropositive. The chain recombines TRBV11-2 with TRBJ1-2; tentative D call: TRBD1 (6 bases). The chain's CDR3 is CASTQQGPSYGYTF. The CDR3, as DNA: TGTGCCAGCACCCAACAGGGACCGTCCTATGGCTACACCTTC.